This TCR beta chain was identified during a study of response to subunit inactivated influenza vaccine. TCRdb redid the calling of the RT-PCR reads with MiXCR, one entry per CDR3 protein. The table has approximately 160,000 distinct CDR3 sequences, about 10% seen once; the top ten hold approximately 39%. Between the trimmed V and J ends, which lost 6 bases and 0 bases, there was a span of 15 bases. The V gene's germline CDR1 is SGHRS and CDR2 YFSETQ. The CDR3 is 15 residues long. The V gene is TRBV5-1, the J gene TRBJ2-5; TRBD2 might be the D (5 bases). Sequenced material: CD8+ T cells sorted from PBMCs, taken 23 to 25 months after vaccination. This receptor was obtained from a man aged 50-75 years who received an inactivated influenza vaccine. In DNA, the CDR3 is TGCGCCAGCACAATGTTAGGAGGAGACCAAGAGACCCAGTACTTC. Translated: CASTMLGGDQETQYF.